The 25 T cell receptor beta chains below were found in one sample sequenced in a study of post-analysis software for immune sequencing data (dated by TCRdb to between 2014 and 2017). Beyond this particular receptor, the publication reports: Patients showed significantly higher frequencies than controls for five TRBV segments, among them TRBV5-6, TRBV5-1 and TRBV20-1.

These receptors lack a known antigen. Libraries were prepared through PCR. The reads were generated on an Illumina HiSeq 2500. To reduce PCR and sequencing biases, unique molecular identifiers were incorporated into the TCR beta cDNA libraries. Through fastp at Q25 and MiXCR, TCRdb rebuilt clones from the public reads, retaining in-frame beta chains. Identical CDR3 proteins give one entry, which carries the most common genes and DNA. The sample has fewer than 850,000 distinct CDR3 sequences on record, roughly 27% of them singletons. The ten largest account for around 0.55% of the sample. Sequencing was done on a sample of blood. These receptors all come from a girl under 18 with multiple sclerosis.

In DNA, the CDR3 is TGCGCCAGCAGCTTGGGGACCCGGGGGATGAACACTGAAGCTTTCTTT. Translation gives CASSLGTRGMNTEAFF. The genes are TRBV5-1 and TRBJ1-1; weak D call: TRBD1 (5 bases). V lost 0 bases and J 0 bases, leaving 12 bases between the germline ends. Germline CDR1 reads SGHRS; CDR2 reads YFSETQ. The CDR3 covers 16 residues.

A few counts support this clonotype. The rearrangement uses TRBV7-2 and TRBJ2-4, with D possibly matching TRBD1 (6 bases). The CDR3 consists of 14 residues. Looked up from germline, CDR1 is SGHTA and CDR2 is FQGNSA. The germline V and J ends were trimmed by 5 bases and 3 bases, with 11 bases remaining between them. The CDR3 DNA is TGTGCCAGCAGCCAGGACAGCATCAAAAACATTCAGTACTTC. Translated, it gives CASSQDSIKNIQYF.

The chain carries TRBV4-2 and TRBJ2-6; the D gene is possibly TRBD1 (6 bases). This CDR3 comprises 15 residues. The germline gives CDR1 LGHNA, CDR2 YNFKEQ. V was cut by 2 bases and J by 4 bases, with 9 bases left in between. CDR3 sequence (DNA): TGTGCCAGCAGCCAACCAGGGGCCGGGGCCAACGTCCTGACTTTC. Its protein product is CASSQPGAGANVLTF.

At least ten counts were recorded for this clonotype. This chain uses TRBV29-1 with TRBJ2-1; D is unclear. CDR1 is SQVTM, CDR2 ANQGSEA, per germline. The V gene lost 4 bases and the J gene lost 5 bases, with 9 bases spanning the gap. The CDR3 length is 12 residues. In DNA form, the CDR3 reads TGCAGCGTTGCTAGGCAGAACAATGAGCAGTTCTTC. Its translation is CSVARQNNEQFF.

In its sample, this clonotype was seen many times. V usage is TRBV3-1 and J usage is TRBJ2-5, with no clear D. This CDR3 region has 12 residues. V lost 4 bases and J lost 1, with 4 bases in between. Germline lookup yields CDR1 LGHDT and CDR2 YNNKEL (reference sequence). CDR3 bases: TGTGCCAGCAGCCCCGCCCAAGAGACCCAGTACTTC. Translation gives CASSPAQETQYF.

The rearrangement links TRBV13 to TRBJ2-3, with TRBD2 matching 12 bases. The CDR3 consists of 17 residues. J gave up 2 bases and V 5 bases, and 8 bases lay outside the gene matches. In germline, CDR1 is PRHDT, CDR2 FYEKMQ (reference sequence). The CDR3 spells CASSRRTSGTITDTQYF. Written as DNA, the CDR3 is TGTGCCAGCAGCCGTCGGACTAGCGGGACTATCACAGATACGCAGTATTTT. Full variable domain (missing parts from reference TRBV13 and TRBJ2-3): AAGVIQSPRHLIKEKRETATLKCYPIPRHDTVYWYQQGPGQDPQFLISFYEKMQSDKGSIPDRFSAQQFSDYHSELNMSSLELGDSALYFCASSRRTSGTITDTQYFGPGTRLTVL.

This clonotype was detected only a few times. The chain employs TRBV20-1 and TRBJ2-4; 7 bases fit TRBD2. CDR1 and CDR2 (germline): DFQATT, SNEGSKA (reference sequence). The CDR3 runs 16 residues. V lost 0 bases, J lost 8 bases, and 13 bases stayed unmatched. The CDR3 DNA reads TGCAGTGCTAGAGATCTGGGGAGGGCAGCCAAGGACATTCAGTACTTC. Translation gives CSARDLGRAAKDIQYF.

This clonotype was seen only a few times. V usage is TRBV29-1 and J usage is TRBJ2-7; D unclear. Germline CDR1 SQVTM, CDR2 ANQGSEA. Trimming pared 4 bases from V and 7 bases from J, leaving 20 bases between. The length of the CDR3 is 14 residues. The CDR3 loop reads CSVGLEPSLWEQYF. CDR3 bases: TGCAGCGTTGGTTTAGAACCTTCCCTTTGGGAGCAGTACTTC.

The V call is TRBV3-1, the J call TRBJ2-1, with unresolved D. The CDR3 has 13 amino acids. Germline-derived CDR1 and CDR2 are LGHDT and YNNKEL (reference sequence). With 7 bases removed from V and 7 bases from J, the gap between germline ends came to 14 bases. This chain's CDR3 is CASTPHSMNEQFF. CDR3 coding DNA: TGTGCCAGCACCCCACACTCTATGAATGAGCAGTTCTTC.

This chain uses TRBV4-3 with TRBJ2-1, with D tentatively TRBD1 or TRBD2 (6 bases each). V was pared by 4 bases and J by 6 bases, with 16 bases between. The CDR3 runs 15 residues. CDR1 is LGHNA, CDR2 YSLEER, per germline. CDR3: CASSRTRGVRNEQFF. The CDR3 DNA is TGCGCCAGCAGCCGCACGAGGGGGGTACGCAATGAGCAGTTCTTC.

The gene calls are TRBV20-1 and TRBJ2-1; D unclear. V lost 6 bases to trimming and J lost 6 bases, with 18 bases between them. Per the germline V gene, CDR1 is DFQATT and CDR2 is SNEGSKA (reference sequence). The CDR3 has 14 amino acids. The CDR3 sequence: CSAGRAKNFNEQFF. DNA for the CDR3: TGCAGTGCGGGCCGGGCTAAGAACTTCAATGAGCAGTTCTTC.

In this sample, this clonotype turned up once. A single base separates this from a much larger clone, so it may be a read error. The V and J genes are TRBV12-3 or TRBV12-4 and TRBJ2-1; 7 nucleotides match TRBD1. The CDR3 has 15 residues. The ends lost 10 bases at V and 4 bases at J; junction bases unmatched: 13. The CDR3 here is CATSRWTGLYNEQFF. CDR3 bases: TGTGCCACCTCACGATGGACAGGCCTTTACAATGAGCAGTTCTTC.

The chain has TRBV7-9 and TRBJ1-5, with a weak D call TRBD1 (5 bases). This CDR3 comprises 14 residues. From germline, CDR1 is SEHNR and CDR2 FQNEAQ (reference sequence). The V end was cut by 3 bases, the J end by 6 bases, with 12 bases between. CDR3 DNA sequence: TGTGCCAGCAGCTTTGGGACGAGCGGTCAGCCCCAGCATTTT. Its protein product is CASSFGTSGQPQHF.

This clonotype was recorded a few times. V is TRBV2 and J is TRBJ2-7; tentative D call: TRBD2 (6 bases). The J call is in doubt because the DNA end fits TRBJ2-5 better. Germline V gene sequence: CDR1 SNHLY, CDR2 FYNNEI. The CDR3 consists of 12 residues. The CDR3 DNA sequence: TGTGCCAGCAGCTCTAGCGCCGGGACCCAGTACTTC. Translated: CASSSSAGTQYF.

The V and J genes are TRBV20-1 and TRBJ2-1; 8 nucleotides align to TRBD2. Trimming at V came to 0 bases and at J to 6 bases, leaving 7 bases not matched to a gene. Germline CDR1 reads DFQATT; CDR2 reads SNEGSKA (reference sequence). The CDR3 contains 15 residues. CDR3 protein: CSARDPATSGNEQFF. For the CDR3, the DNA is TGCAGTGCTAGAGATCCGGCAACTAGCGGCAATGAGCAGTTCTTC.

This clonotype was seen only a few times. The rearrangement joins TRBV10-3 to TRBJ1-5; no definite D call. CDR1 and CDR2 (germline): ENHRY, SYGVKD. V gave up 3 bases and J gave up 2 bases, with 11 bases separating them. The length of the CDR3 is 15 residues. Here the CDR3 DNA reads TGTGCCATCAGTGACCGGGGAGGAGGCAATCAGCCCCAGCATTTT. It is translated as CAISDRGGGNQPQHF.

In its sample, this clonotype was seen many times. The chain employs TRBV7-2 and TRBJ2-7; 10 bases match TRBD2. The germline CDR1 and CDR2 sequences are SGHTA and FQGNSA. This CDR3 has 15 residues. The trim removed 5 bases at V and 2 bases at J, leaving 6 bases unmatched. CDR3 loop: CASSPDLAGAYEQYF. CDR3 nucleotide sequence: TGTGCCAGCAGCCCGGACCTAGCGGGGGCCTACGAGCAGTACTTC.

The J gene is TRBJ2-1, the V gene TRBV12-3 or TRBV12-4; D is unresolved. CDR3 size: 12 residues. V lost 5 bases and J 8 bases, leaving 10 bases between the germline ends. The CDR3 sequence is CASSLHAYEQFF. CDR3 nucleotide sequence: TGTGCCAGCAGTCTCCATGCCTATGAGCAGTTCTTC.

This clonotype was detected a few times. The J gene is TRBJ2-5, the V gene TRBV28; tentative D call: TRBD1 (6 bases). The CDR3 is made up of 14 amino acids. Germline V CDR1 and CDR2: MDHEN, SYDVKM. V shed 3 bases and J shed 11 bases, with 19 bases lying between them. CDR3 DNA sequence: TGTGCCAGCAGTTTCCTTCTCCCGGACAGTCCACAGTACTTC. Translating it yields CASSFLLPDSPQYF.

There are a few counts of this clonotype. This chain's CDR3 is CAISESMVLSGKTQYF. Written as DNA, the CDR3 is TGTGCCATCAGTGAGTCGATGGTTTTGAGCGGGAAGACCCAGTACTTC. The chain carries TRBV10-3 and TRBJ2-5, with TRBD2 matching 7 bases. The CDR3 spans 16 residues. CDR1 and CDR2 (germline): ENHRY, SYGVKD. J gave up 6 bases and V 0 bases, and 10 bases lay outside the gene matches.

This clonotype was counted only a few times. This chain connects TRBV20-1 to TRBJ2-1; D may be TRBD1 (6 bases). The CDR3 is 17 residues long. The V and J ends lost 0 bases and 0 bases respectively, with 15 bases between them. Germline V gene data show CDR1 as DFQATT and CDR2 as SNEGSKA (reference sequence). The CDR3 nucleotides are TGCAGTGCTAGAGATTCCCTTGGGGACAACTCCTACAATGAGCAGTTCTTC. Translation: CSARDSLGDNSYNEQFF.

This clonotype came up a few times. The rearrangement joins TRBV7-2 to TRBJ1-5, with D unresolved. Germline CDR1 and CDR2: SGHTA and FQGNSA. The CDR3 is 15 residues long. The V end was cut by 5 bases, the J end by 3 bases, with 14 bases between. CDR3 protein: CASSLSFSSNQPQHF. DNA of the CDR3: TGTGCCAGCAGCCTCAGTTTCAGTTCCAATCAGCCCCAGCATTTT. The entire variable domain, with the rest obtained from reference TRBV7-2 and TRBJ1-5, is as follows: GAGVSQSPSNKVTEKGKDVELRCDPISGHTALYWYRQSLGQGLEFLIYFQGNSAPDKSGLPSDRFSAERTGGSVSTLTIQRTQQEDSAVYLCASSLSFSSNQPQHFGDGTRLSIL.

V usage is TRBV4-2 and J usage is TRBJ2-2; D not resolved. Germline assignment: CDR1 LGHNA and CDR2 YNFKEQ. The CDR3 is made up of 13 amino acids. Trimming shortened V by 0 bases and J by 4 bases, and 3 bases separated the two germline ends. Here the CDR3 DNA reads TGTGCCAGCAGCCAAGACCCCACCGGGGAGCTGTTTTTT. This translates into CASSQDPTGELFF.

V and J are TRBV20-1 and TRBJ2-1; a possible D gene is TRBD1 (5 bases). V was pared by 6 bases and J by 6 bases, with 18 bases between. Looked up from germline, CDR1 is DFQATT and CDR2 is SNEGSKA (reference sequence). The CDR3 spans 14 residues. The chain's CDR3 is CSALRGSSVNEQFF. In DNA, the CDR3 is TGCAGTGCATTAAGGGGCAGTTCGGTCAATGAGCAGTTCTTC.

This clonotype is a singleton in its sample. A much more abundant neighbour one base away suggests this may be a read error. This chain connects TRBV2 to TRBJ2-5; a weak D match, TRBD1 (6 bases). CDR3 length: 11 residues. Germline CDR1 SNHLY, CDR2 FYNNEI. The CDR3 bases are TGTGCCAGCGGACAGCAAGGGACCCAGTACTTC. Translation gives CASGQQGTQYF.